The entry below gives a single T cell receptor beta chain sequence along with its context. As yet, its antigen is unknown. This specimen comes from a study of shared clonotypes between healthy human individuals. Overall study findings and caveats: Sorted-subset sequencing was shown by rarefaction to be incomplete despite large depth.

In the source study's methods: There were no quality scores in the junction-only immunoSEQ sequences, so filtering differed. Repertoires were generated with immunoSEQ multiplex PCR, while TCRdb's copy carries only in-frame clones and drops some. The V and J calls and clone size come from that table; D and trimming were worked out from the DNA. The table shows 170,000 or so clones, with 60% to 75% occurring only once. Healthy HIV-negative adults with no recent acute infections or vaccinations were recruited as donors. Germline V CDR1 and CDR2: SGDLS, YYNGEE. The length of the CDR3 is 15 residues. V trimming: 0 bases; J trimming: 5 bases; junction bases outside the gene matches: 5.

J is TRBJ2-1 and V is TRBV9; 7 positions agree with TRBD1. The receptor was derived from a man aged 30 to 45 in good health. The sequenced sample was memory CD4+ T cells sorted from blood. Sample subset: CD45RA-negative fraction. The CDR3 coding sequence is TGTGCCAGCAGCGTAGAGGGACAGAGTAACAATGAGCAGTTCTTC. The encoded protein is CASSVEGQSNNEQFF.